These T cell receptor beta chains were read from a single sample in a study of cytomegalovirus exposure and HLA in healthy donors. Data came from immunoSEQ multiplex PCR; TCRdb stores just in-frame clones and leaves some out. The top ten hold approximately 0.67% of the sample, which has 90,000 to 130,000 clones, approximately 95% seen once. Sequenced sample: PBMCs. The receptors derive from a young woman in good health and CMV-seronegative. CDR3s include the opening cysteine and the closing phenylalanine or tryptophan. The D gene is left open where the match is weak. The size entry is marked missing in some rows and otherwise reads once, few, many or a size class.

clone_size d_call j_call v_call cdr3_aa cdr3_nt
. . TRBJ1-2 TRBV30 CAWNRDLPNYGYTF TGTGCCTGGAACAGGGACCTTCCTAACTATGGCTACACCTTC
. . TRBJ2-1 TRBV2 CASSESRYYNEQFF TGTGCCAGCAGTGAAAGCCGGTACTACAATGAGCAGTTCTTC
. . TRBJ1-2 TRBV28 CASSPRVVYGYTF TGTGCCAGCAGTCCCCGGGTAGTCTATGGCTACACCTTC
. . TRBJ1-4 TRBV6-1 CASSLVGTVYEKLFF TGTGCCAGCAGCCTAGTAGGGACTGTCTATGAAAAACTGTTTTTT
. . TRBJ1-2 TRBV29-1 CSVVWATNYGYTF TGCAGCGTTGTCTGGGCAACTAACTATGGCTACACCTTC
. TRBD2 TRBJ2-7 TRBV27 CASSLSGTSVLSYEQYF TGTGCCAGCAGTTTATCGGGGACTAGCGTCCTTTCCTACGAGCAGTACTTC
. TRBD1 TRBJ1-1 TRBV4-1 CASSQGVIRTGGRTEAFF TGCGCCAGCAGCCAAGGAGTAATCAGGACAGGGGGAAGGACTGAAGCTTTCTTT
few . TRBJ1-2 TRBV19 CASSIQDSYGYTF TGTGCCAGTAGTATCCAGGACAGCTATGGCTACACCTTC
. TRBD1 TRBJ1-6 TRBV5-6 CASSGGQGSSYNSPLHF TGTGCCAGCAGCGGGGGACAGGGGAGCTCCTATAATTCACCCCTCCACTTT
. TRBD2 TRBJ2-5 TRBV5-1 CASSDHALAGVETQYF TGCGCCAGCAGCGACCACGCACTAGCGGGGGTAGAGACCCAGTACTTC
. TRBD2 TRBJ2-5 TRBV15 CATSLSSGAETQYF TGTGCCACCAGTCTTAGTAGCGGGGCGGAGACCCAGTACTTC
once TRBD1 TRBJ2-3 TRBV18 CASSLAGTGPTDTQYF TGTGCCAGCTCACTAGCCGGGACAGGGCCCACAGATACGCAGTATTTT
. . TRBJ2-7 TRBV15 CATSRDNDISSYEQYF TGTGCCACCAGCAGAGATAACGACATTTCCTCCTACGAGCAGTACTTC
. . TRBJ1-1 TRBV6-1 CASSEETGNTEAFF TGTGCCAGCAGTGAAGAGACGGGGAACACTGAAGCTTTCTTT
few TRBD2 TRBJ2-1 TRBV5-4 CASSAGTSGGAGEQFF TGTGCCAGCAGCGCCGGGACTAGCGGGGGGGCGGGGGAGCAGTTCTTC
. . TRBJ1-1 TRBV19 CASSPFSGTEAFF TGTGCCAGTAGCCCCTTTTCGGGCACTGAAGCTTTCTTT
. . TRBJ2-1 TRBV2 CASSTIGAGVNEQFF TGTGCCAGCTCCACAATTGGGGCAGGGGTCAATGAGCAGTTCTTC
. TRBD1 TRBJ1-5 TRBV27 CASSDSGTGGSNQPQHF TGTGCCAGCAGTGATTCAGGGACAGGGGGGAGCAATCAGCCCCAGCATTTT
. TRBD2 TRBJ2-1 TRBV7-9 CASSFRGSEQFF TGTGCCAGCAGCTTTCGCGGGAGTGAGCAGTTCTTC
. TRBD1 TRBJ2-5 TRBV5-1 CASSLVQGEETQYF TGCGCCAGCAGCTTGGTTCAGGGGGAAGAGACCCAGTACTTC
. . TRBJ2-2 TRBV28 CASSSPHPGELFF TGTGCCAGCAGTTCCCCCCATCCCGGGGAGCTGTTTTTT
. . TRBJ1-5 TRBV5-1 CASSLLGQGGQPQHF TGCGCCAGCAGCTTGCTCGGGCAGGGTGGGCAGCCCCAGCATTTT
. . TRBJ2-3 TRBV1 CTSSPQGPRGSTDTQYF TGCACCAGCAGCCCACAAGGACCGAGGGGGAGCACAGATACGCAGTATTTT
. . TRBJ1-3 TRBV9 CASSLLGTATGNTIYF TGTGCCAGCAGCCTCCTTGGTACAGCAACTGGAAACACCATATATTTT
. . TRBJ2-5 TRBV4-1 CASSQARGGFQETQYF TGCGCCAGCAGCCAAGCAAGGGGGGGGTTCCAAGAGACCCAGTACTTC
. . TRBJ2-7 TRBV18 CASSPGTSYEQYF TGTGCCAGCTCACCAGGCACGTCCTACGAGCAGTACTTC
. . TRBJ2-3 TRBV6-1 CASSEAGPGRSVGDTQYF TGTGCCAGCAGTGAAGCGGGGCCAGGGCGATCCGTGGGAGATACGCAGTATTTT
once TRBD1 TRBJ1-4 TRBV5-4 CASSTNRDRGGKLFF TGTGCCAGCAGCACGAACCGGGACAGGGGTGGCAAACTGTTTTTT
. . TRBJ2-3 TRBV7-9 CASSRVTADTQYF TGTGCCAGCAGCAGAGTGACAGCAGATACGCAGTATTTT
. . TRBJ2-7 TRBV7-9 CASSSRLSTSSYEQYF TGTGCCAGCAGCTCCCGACTCTCCACGAGCTCCTACGAGCAGTACTTC
. . TRBJ2-7 TRBV2 CASNSQGTSGEQYF TGTGCCAGCAACTCACAGGGCACCAGCGGTGAGCAGTACTTC
. . TRBJ2-3 TRBV7-6 CASSSLAITRDTQYF TGTGCCAGCAGTTCTCTCGCCATAACCAGAGATACGCAGTATTTT